The entry below describes one T cell receptor (beta chain). This entry belongs to a study of blood T cell repertoires in COVID-19. The germline V and J ends were trimmed by 0 bases and 1 base, with 7 bases remaining between them. This CDR3 is built from 14 residues. Germline lookup yields CDR1 MNHEY and CDR2 SVGAGI. Study processing details: Cell counts per sample came from amplifying reference gene primers. TCRdb's copy holds only in-frame clones and misses some; the assay was immunoSEQ multiplex PCR. The D gene and trimming were derived from the DNA, and the V and J assignments and clone size from that table. The table includes 450,000 or so clones, 89% detected once.

V is TRBV6-5 and J is TRBJ2-7; D not certain. The sample comprised peripheral blood. The receptor comes from a middle-aged woman with COVID-19, enrolled during active disease. CDR3 nucleotide sequence: TGTGCCAGCAGTTACTCCCTCCCTTCCTACGAGCAGTACTTC. Protein sequence: CASSYSLPSYEQYF.